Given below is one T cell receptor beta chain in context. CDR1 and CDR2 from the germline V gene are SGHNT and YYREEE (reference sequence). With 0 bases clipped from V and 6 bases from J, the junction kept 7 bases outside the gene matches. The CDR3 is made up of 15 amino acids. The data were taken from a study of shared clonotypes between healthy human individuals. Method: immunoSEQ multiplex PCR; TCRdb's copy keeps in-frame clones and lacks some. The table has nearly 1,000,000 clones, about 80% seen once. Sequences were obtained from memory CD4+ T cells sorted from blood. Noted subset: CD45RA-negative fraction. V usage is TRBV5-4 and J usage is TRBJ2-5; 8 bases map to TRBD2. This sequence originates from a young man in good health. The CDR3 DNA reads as TGTGCCAGCAGCTTGGGTAGCGGGATTCACCAGACCCAGTACTTC. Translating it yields CASSLGSGIHQTQYF.